This TCR beta chain was documented in a study of blood T cell repertoires in COVID-19. Overall study context: PBMCs, B-cell-depleted T cells, or T cells provided the cDNA or gDNA that made up the material.

Living in roughly 25 US areas, the participants were between roughly 18 and 95 years of age. Cohorts were based on clinical histories the participants reported. Sequenced by immunoSEQ multiplex PCR; TCRdb stores in-frame clones only, minus some. The sample lists about 400,000 clones; approximately 91% were seen once. The CDR3 runs to 13 residues. Trimming cost V 5 bases and J 6 bases, with 10 bases left between them. The sample consisted of PBMCs or T cells enriched from blood (not recorded which). The chain combines TRBV12-3 or TRBV12-4 with TRBJ1-4; possibly TRBD1 for D (5 bases). This receptor was obtained from a woman in her thirties or forties with acute COVID-19. This CDR3 is CASSRAGYEKLFF. Written as DNA, the CDR3 is TGTGCCAGCAGTCGGGCAGGGTATGAAAAACTGTTTTTT.